This TCR beta chain comes out of a study of blood T cell repertoires in COVID-19. The overall study: The analysed material was cDNA or gDNA that came from T cells, B-cell-depleted T cells, or PBMCs.

CDR3 length: 14 amino acids. Trimming shortened V by 5 bases and J by 2 bases, and 13 bases separated the two germline ends. CDR1 and CDR2 from the germline V gene are LNHDA and SQIVND (reference sequence). Produced via immunoSEQ multiplex PCR; TCRdb's table is partial and in-frame only. Of roughly 500,000 clones listed, nearly 90% were seen once; the top ten hold over 0.7%. This sequence originates from a man aged 18-30 years with COVID-19, enrolled during active disease. The V call is TRBV19, the J call TRBJ2-7; D is possibly TRBD2 (6 bases). Sample: peripheral blood. CDR3 nucleotide sequence: TGTGCCAGTAGTGCCTTCGGGGGTCCCTACGAGCAGTACTTC. Amino acids: CASSAFGGPYEQYF.